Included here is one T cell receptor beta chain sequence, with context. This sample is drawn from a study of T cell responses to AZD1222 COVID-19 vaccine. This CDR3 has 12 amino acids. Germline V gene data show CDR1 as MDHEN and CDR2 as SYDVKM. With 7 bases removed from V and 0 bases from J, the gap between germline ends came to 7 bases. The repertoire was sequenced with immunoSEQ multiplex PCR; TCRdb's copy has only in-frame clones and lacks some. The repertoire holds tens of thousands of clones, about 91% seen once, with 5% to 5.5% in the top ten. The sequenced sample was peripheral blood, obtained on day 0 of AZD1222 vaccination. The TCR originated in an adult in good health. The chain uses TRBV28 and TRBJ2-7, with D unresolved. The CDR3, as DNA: TGTGCCAGCACCCGGAGCTCCTACGAGCAGTACTTC. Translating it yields CASTRSSYEQYF.